This T cell receptor (beta chain) was recorded in a study of post-analysis software for immune sequencing data. Prepared libraries of TCR beta cDNA carried unique molecular identifiers. In TCRdb, the PCR reads were re-called with MiXCR into one record per CDR3 protein. This table holds roughly 580,000 distinct CDR3 sequences, 44% found once. This clonotype was detected only a few times. Material: blood. The origin of this receptor is a girl between 5 and 17 years old with multiple sclerosis.

The CDR3 reads CSATGNKTQYF. The CDR3 DNA is TGCAGTGCTACAGGGAATAAGACCCAGTACTTC. The rearrangement uses TRBV20-1 and TRBJ2-5; D may be TRBD1 (5 bases). Germline V gene data show CDR1 as DFQATT and CDR2 as SNEGSKA (reference sequence). V was clipped by 4 bases and J by 6 bases, with 9 bases between them. The CDR3 extends over 11 amino acids.